This TCR beta chain was recorded in a study of blood T cell repertoires in COVID-19. At the level of the study: From T cells, B-cell-depleted T cells, or PBMCs came the material, which was cDNA or gDNA.

In the source study's methods: From reference gene primer amplification, estimates of nucleated cell counts were derived. Sequencing used immunoSEQ multiplex PCR; TCRdb keeps in-frame clones, though not all of them. That table furnishes V, J and clone size, whereas the DNA furnished D and trimming. The data hold around 250,000 clones, with around 83% observed a single time. V was trimmed by 2 bases and J by 14 bases, leaving 13 bases between them. Germline CDR1 is MDHEN and CDR2 is SYDVKM. The length of the CDR3 is 12 residues. The sequencing input was peripheral blood. The clonotype originates from a young woman with acute or convalescent COVID-19. The chain carries TRBV28 and TRBJ2-1, with D perhaps matching TRBD2 (6 bases). The CDR3 DNA reads TGTGCCAGCAGTTTAAGTACGGGAGTGGAGTTCTTC. This encodes CASSLSTGVEFF.